Below, 6 T cell receptor beta chains from the same sample are listed, as sequenced in a study of cytomegalovirus exposure and HLA in healthy donors (dated by TCRdb to the late 2010s). The receptor library was made with the immunoSEQ multiplex PCR assay. For the multiplex PCR, a mixture combining 60 forward primers for TCR Vbeta segments and 13 reverse primers for TCR Jbeta segments was used. This is the immuneACCESS table as TCRdb keeps it, with only in-frame sequences that have V and J called. A part of the clones is gone; compared with another copy, unresolved V genes explain less than half, and the rest is unexplained. For this sample there are 100,000 to 150,000 clones; approximately 80% appear just once. The top ten clones comprise 2% to 2.5% of the sample. Specimen: PBMCs. These receptors originate from a man younger than 30 in good health and CMV-seronegative.

The chain links TRBV5-1 to TRBJ1-1; possible D gene TRBD1, 5 bases. V was trimmed by 4 bases and J by 5 bases, leaving 9 bases between them. Germline V gene sequence: CDR1 SGHRS, CDR2 YFSETQ. This CDR3 region has 12 residues. CDR3 amino acids: CASSLQGTEAFF. The CDR3 nucleotides read TGCGCCAGCAGCCTCCAGGGTACTGAAGCTTTCTTT. The whole variable domain, remainder taken from reference TRBV5-1 and TRBJ1-1, is KAGVTQTPRYLIKTRGQQVTLSCSPISGHRSVSWYQQTPGQGLQFLFEYFSETQRNKGNFPGRFSGRQFSNSRSEMNVSTLELGDSALYLCASSLQGTEAFFGQGTRLTVV.

Judged by abundance, this clone is medium-sized. The chain carries TRBV2 and TRBJ2-7; D gene uncertain. This CDR3 comprises 13 residues. Germline-derived CDR1 and CDR2 are SNHLY and FYNNEI. Trimming pared 3 bases from V and 0 bases from J, leaving 6 bases between. The CDR3 spells CASSDQRSYEQYV. CDR3 nucleotides: TGTGCCAGCAGTGACCAGCGCTCCTACGAGCAGTACGTC.

The chain joins TRBV13 to TRBJ2-2; no definite D call. Trimming shortened V by 1 base and J by 4 bases, and 13 bases separated the two germline ends. Germline V CDR1 and CDR2: PRHDT, FYEKMQ (reference sequence). The CDR3 is 16 residues long. The CDR3 nucleotides are TGTGCCAGCAGCTTAGCAGGAATATATTCCACCGGGGAGCTGTTTTTT. It codes for CASSLAGIYSTGELFF.

This clone appeared a single time. The J gene is TRBJ2-1, the V gene TRBV7-3; 7 bases agree with TRBD2. The CDR3 spans 18 residues. Germline CDR1 and CDR2: SGHTA and FQGTGA. V was pared by 2 bases and J by 4 bases, with 14 bases of the junction left unmatched. The CDR3 DNA sequence: TGTGCCAGCAGCTTATTGGGGTCGGCGGGAGTTGCTTACAATGAGCAGTTCTTC. This codes for CASSLLGSAGVAYNEQFF.

The chain carries TRBV6-5 and TRBJ2-1; no reliable D call. Trimming cost V 2 bases and J 6 bases, with 11 bases left between them. This CDR3 comprises 14 residues. Germline V CDR1 and CDR2: MNHEY, SVGAGI. The CDR3 sequence: CASSYGPGPNEQFF. The CDR3 bases are TGTGCCAGCAGTTACGGTCCGGGTCCCAATGAGCAGTTCTTC.

V usage is TRBV5-6 and J usage is TRBJ2-1, with D unclear. V gave up 2 bases and J gave up 5 bases, with 17 bases separating them. Per germline, CDR1 SGHDT and CDR2 YYEEEE. The CDR3 contains 16 residues. Here the CDR3 reads CASSFFLVRANNEQFF. As DNA, the CDR3 is TGTGCCAGCAGCTTCTTTTTGGTCCGCGCGAACAATGAGCAGTTCTTC.